The 6 T cell receptor beta chains given below trace back to one sample, sequenced in a study of cytomegalovirus exposure and HLA in healthy donors. The PCR made use of 60 Vbeta and 13 Jbeta primers. Repertoires were generated with immunoSEQ multiplex PCR, while TCRdb's copy carries only in-frame clones and drops some. This sample has 84,000 or so clones; more than 60% occur once, and the top ten carry around 2.5%. Sequencing input: PBMCs. The receptors were sampled from a man aged 25 to 45 in good health and CMV-seronegative.

The chain links TRBV2 to TRBJ1-2; 7 bases line up with TRBD1. Germline loops: CDR1 SNHLY, CDR2 FYNNEI. The CDR3 contains 14 residues. The junction had 8 bases not matched to a gene; V was cut back by 3 bases and J by 7 bases. The CDR3 DNA reads as TGTGCCAGCAGTGATAACAGGGGATGGGGTGGCTACACCTTC. Protein sequence: CASSDNRGWGGYTF.

The chain carries TRBV7-9 and TRBJ2-7; TRBD1 matches 10 bases. Trimming cost V 5 bases and J 5 bases; bases outside gene matches: 6. CDR1 is SEHNR, CDR2 FQNEAQ, per germline (reference sequence). The CDR3 runs 14 residues. CDR3: CASSLGQGGDEQYF. The CDR3 region has the DNA TGTGCCAGCAGCCTCGGACAGGGGGGGGACGAGCAGTACTTC.

The chain employs TRBV29-1 and TRBJ1-4; D is undetermined. The CDR3 covers 15 residues. The V gene lost 2 bases and the J gene lost 0 bases, with 10 bases spanning the gap. Looked up from germline, CDR1 is SQVTM and CDR2 is ANQGSEA. The CDR3 DNA reads as TGCAGCGTTGAAAAAGAGGGAGCAACTAATGAAAAACTGTTTTTT. Translating gives CSVEKEGATNEKLFF.

This sequence joins TRBV4-3 and TRBJ2-1; 8 bases map to TRBD2. The CDR3 spans 16 residues. From germline, CDR1 is LGHNA and CDR2 YSLEER. J gave up 0 bases and V 0 bases, and 1 base lay outside the gene matches. CDR3 DNA: TGCGCCAGCAGCCAAGATCGGGGGGGCTCCTACAATGAGCAGTTCTTC. Translating gives CASSQDRGGSYNEQFF.

The rearrangement links TRBV4-1 to TRBJ1-5, with D unclear. The CDR3 sequence is 14 residues long. V lost 2 bases to trimming and J lost 5 bases, with 10 bases between them. CDR1 MGHRA and CDR2 YSYEKL come from the germline V gene. In nucleotides, the CDR3 is TGCGCCAGCAGCCAATTAATGAGCGATCAGCCCCAGCATTTT. Translating it yields CASSQLMSDQPQHF.

The chain links TRBV29-1 to TRBJ2-2, with 7 bases matching TRBD1. This CDR3 comprises 14 residues. Germline-derived CDR1 and CDR2 are SQVTM and ANQGSEA. Trimming cost V 3 bases and J 1 base; bases outside gene matches: 2. Here the CDR3 reads CSVEGQRNTGELFF. In DNA, the CDR3 is TGCAGCGTTGAGGGACAGAGGAACACCGGGGAGCTGTTTTTT.